This TCR beta chain derives from a study of sequential checkpoint blockade in melanoma. The wider study: After both sequences, patients received maintenance nivolumab. Study findings and constraints: In arm A, pretreatment tumor clonality was associated with response.

Only a few counts were recorded for this clone. What it binds is unknown. The table came from immunoSEQ multiplex PCR; TCRdb's copy has only in-frame clones and leaves some out. The sample comprises roughly 720 clones, more than 20% of which are singletons, and 18% rests with the top ten. Noted treatment: randomized to nivolumab then ipilimumab (arm A) or the reverse (arm B). The sample consisted of tumor tissue (inferred from file names), taken from a patient given nivolumab and ipilimumab in sequence. This TCR came from a human donor with melanoma.

The CDR3 region is CASSLEHRGSYEQYF. CDR3 nucleotide sequence: TGTGCCAGCAGCTTAGAACACAGGGGCTCCTACGAGCAGTACTTC. The chain is built from TRBV11-3 and TRBJ2-7; TRBD1 matches 7 bases. The CDR3 is 15 residues long. The V segment lost 0 bases and the J segment 0 bases; nucleotides outside the gene matches: 2. Per the germline V gene, CDR1 is SGHNT and CDR2 is YENEEA.